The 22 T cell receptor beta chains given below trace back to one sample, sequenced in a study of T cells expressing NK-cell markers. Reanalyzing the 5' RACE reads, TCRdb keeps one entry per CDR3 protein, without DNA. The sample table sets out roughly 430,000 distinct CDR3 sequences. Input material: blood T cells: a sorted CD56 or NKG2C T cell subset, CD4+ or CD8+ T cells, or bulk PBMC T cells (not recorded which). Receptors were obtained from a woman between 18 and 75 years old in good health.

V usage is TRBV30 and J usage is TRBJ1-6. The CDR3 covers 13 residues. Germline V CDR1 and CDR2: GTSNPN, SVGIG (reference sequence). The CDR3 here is CAWKRVDNSPLHF.

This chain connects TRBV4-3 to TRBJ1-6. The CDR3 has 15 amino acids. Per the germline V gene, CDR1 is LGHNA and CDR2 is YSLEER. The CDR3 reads CASSQDREHNSPLHF.

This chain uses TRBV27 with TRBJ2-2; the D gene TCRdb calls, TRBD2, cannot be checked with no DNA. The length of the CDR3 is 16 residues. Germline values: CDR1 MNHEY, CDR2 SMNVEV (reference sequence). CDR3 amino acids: CASTPGLAGANGELFF.

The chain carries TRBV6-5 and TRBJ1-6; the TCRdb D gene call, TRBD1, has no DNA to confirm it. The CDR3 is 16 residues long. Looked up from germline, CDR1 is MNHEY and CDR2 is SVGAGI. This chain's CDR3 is CASSYLTGQGNSPLHF.

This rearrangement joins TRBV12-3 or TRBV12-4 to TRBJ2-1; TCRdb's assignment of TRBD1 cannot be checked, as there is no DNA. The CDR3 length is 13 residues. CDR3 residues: CASSWDRANEQFF.

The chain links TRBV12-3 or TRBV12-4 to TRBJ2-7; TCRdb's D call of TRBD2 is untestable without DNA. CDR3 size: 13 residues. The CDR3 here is CASSQLAGREQYF.

CDR3 amino acids: CASSQGLREKLFF. The chain recombines TRBV4-3 with TRBJ1-4. CDR1 and CDR2 from the germline V gene are LGHNA and YSLEER. The CDR3 contains 13 residues.

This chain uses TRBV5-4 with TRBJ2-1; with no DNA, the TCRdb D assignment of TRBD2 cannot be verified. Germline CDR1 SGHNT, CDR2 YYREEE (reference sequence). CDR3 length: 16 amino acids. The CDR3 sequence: CASSLGVSGTYNEQFF.

The CDR3 sequence: CASSQGAGGYTF. The chain recombines TRBV12-3 or TRBV12-4 with TRBJ1-2; TCRdb lists TRBD1, though no DNA is available to test this call. There are 12 residues in the CDR3.

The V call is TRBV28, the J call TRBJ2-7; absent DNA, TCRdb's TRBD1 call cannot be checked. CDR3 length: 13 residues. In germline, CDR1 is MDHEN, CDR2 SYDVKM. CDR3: CASNPPGGHEQYF.

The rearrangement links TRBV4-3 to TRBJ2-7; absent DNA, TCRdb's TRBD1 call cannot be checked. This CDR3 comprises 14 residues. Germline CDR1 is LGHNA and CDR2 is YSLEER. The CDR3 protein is CASSPGQGNNEQYF.

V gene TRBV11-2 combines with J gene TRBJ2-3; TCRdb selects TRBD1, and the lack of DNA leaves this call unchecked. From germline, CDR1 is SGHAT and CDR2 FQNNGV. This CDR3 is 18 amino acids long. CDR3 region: CASSFEEGRGQKADTQYF.

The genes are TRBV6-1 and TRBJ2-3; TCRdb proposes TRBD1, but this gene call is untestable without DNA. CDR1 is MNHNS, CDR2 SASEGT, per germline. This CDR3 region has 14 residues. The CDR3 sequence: CASSGGQRTDTQYF.

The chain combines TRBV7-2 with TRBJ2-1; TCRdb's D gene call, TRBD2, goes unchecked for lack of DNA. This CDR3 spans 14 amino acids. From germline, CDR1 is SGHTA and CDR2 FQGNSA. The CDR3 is CASSLEWLVYEQFF.

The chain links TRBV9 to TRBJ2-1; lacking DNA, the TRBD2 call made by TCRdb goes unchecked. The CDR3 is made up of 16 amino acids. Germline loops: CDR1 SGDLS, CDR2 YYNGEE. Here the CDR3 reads CASSETSGALYNEQFF.

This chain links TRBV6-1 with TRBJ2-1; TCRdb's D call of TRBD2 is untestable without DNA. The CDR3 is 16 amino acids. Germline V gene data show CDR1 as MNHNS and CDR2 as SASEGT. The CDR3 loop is CASRRTSGSSYNEQFF.

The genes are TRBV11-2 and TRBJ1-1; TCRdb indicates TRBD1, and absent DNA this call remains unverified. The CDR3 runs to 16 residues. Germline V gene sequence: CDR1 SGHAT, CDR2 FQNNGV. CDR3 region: CASSLDRGLGGTEAFF.

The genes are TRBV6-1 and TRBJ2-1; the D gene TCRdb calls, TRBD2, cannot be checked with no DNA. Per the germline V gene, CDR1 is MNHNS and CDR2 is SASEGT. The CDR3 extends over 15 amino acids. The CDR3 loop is CASKSGGGALDEQFF.

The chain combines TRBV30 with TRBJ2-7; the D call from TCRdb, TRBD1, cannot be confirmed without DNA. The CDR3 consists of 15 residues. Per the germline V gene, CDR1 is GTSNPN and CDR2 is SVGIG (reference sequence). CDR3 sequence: CAWSVRAGGLYEQYF.

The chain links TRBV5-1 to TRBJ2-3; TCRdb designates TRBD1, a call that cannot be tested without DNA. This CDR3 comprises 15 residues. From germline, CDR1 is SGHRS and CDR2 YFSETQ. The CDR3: CASSNRDRGADTQYF.

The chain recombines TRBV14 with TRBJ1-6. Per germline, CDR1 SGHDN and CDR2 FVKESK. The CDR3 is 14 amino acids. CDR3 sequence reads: CASSQDWGFSPLHF.

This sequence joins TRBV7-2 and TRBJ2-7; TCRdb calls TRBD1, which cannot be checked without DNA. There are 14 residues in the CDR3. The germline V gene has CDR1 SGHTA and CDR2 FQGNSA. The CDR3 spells CASSSRRDEYEQYF.